The next 9 T cell receptor beta chains were all read from a single sample in a study of T cells expressing NK-cell markers. TCRdb reprocessed the 5' RACE reads and stores each CDR3 protein as one record, lacking DNA. Recorded here are about 21,000 distinct CDR3 sequences; the top ten clones represent about 57%. Sample: blood T cells: a sorted CD56 or NKG2C T cell subset, CD4+ or CD8+ T cells, or bulk PBMC T cells (not recorded which). The receptors here all came from a man aged 18-70 years in good health.

This chain links TRBV5-1 with TRBJ2-1; TCRdb designates TRBD2, a call that cannot be tested without DNA. CDR1 and CDR2 (germline): SGHRS, YFSETQ. The CDR3 extends over 14 amino acids. The CDR3: CASSPSGRIGEQFF.

The chain employs TRBV7-9 and TRBJ1-2. The CDR3 covers 14 residues. Germline-derived CDR1 and CDR2 are SEHNR and FQNEAQ (reference sequence). The CDR3 loop reads CASSLGQINYGYTF.

V gene TRBV5-6 combines with J gene TRBJ2-5; TCRdb lists TRBD2, though no DNA is available to test this call. The germline V gene has CDR1 SGHDT and CDR2 YYEEEE. This CDR3 region has 14 residues. The CDR3 sequence is CASSLWTSGLTQYF.

CDR3 region: CAWSKPPRYEQYF. The chain is built from TRBV30 and TRBJ2-7; TCRdb reports TRBD1, a call that lacks DNA to check it against. Per the germline V gene, CDR1 is GTSNPN and CDR2 is SVGIG (reference sequence). The CDR3 is made up of 13 amino acids.

This chain's CDR3 is CASSQVGVNTEAFF. The genes are TRBV3-1 and TRBJ1-1. Germline V CDR1 and CDR2: LGHDT, YNNKEL (reference sequence). The length of the CDR3 is 14 residues.

The rearrangement joins TRBV5-5 to TRBJ2-3. The CDR3 is 13 residues long. The germline V gene encodes CDR1 SGHKS and CDR2 YYEKEE (reference sequence). Here the CDR3 reads CASSLGRLDAQYF.

The chain joins TRBV20-1 to TRBJ1-2; TCRdb's D call, TRBD1, is unchecked because there is no DNA. This CDR3 comprises 13 residues. In germline, CDR1 is DFQATT, CDR2 SNEGSKA (reference sequence). CDR3 residues: CSANRDRVGGYTF.

This sequence joins TRBV10-3 and TRBJ1-1; TCRdb outputs TRBD1, but without DNA this stays unchecked. The CDR3 runs to 13 residues. Germline CDR1 reads ENHRY; CDR2 reads SYGVKD. The CDR3 is CATMDRMNTEAFF.

This chain's CDR3 is CSARALGLAGVTDTQYF. J is TRBJ2-3 and V is TRBV20-1; no DNA is available, so the TRBD2 call from TCRdb remains unchecked. Per germline, CDR1 DFQATT and CDR2 SNEGSKA (reference sequence). This CDR3 has 17 amino acids.